The 2 T cell receptor beta chains presented below share a single source sample, sequenced in a study of CD8 T cells in ankylosing spondylitis. MiXCR was run by TCRdb on the 5' RACE reads, yielding one entry per CDR3 protein. The data hold around 890,000 distinct CDR3 sequences, with around 11% observed a single time. Study results and limitations: Roughly eight highly homologous variants made up a TCR beta motif that seemed to typify ankylosing spondylitis blood.

Their antigens are not known. Material: blood, either unsorted or a sorted T cell fraction (not recorded which). These receptors were taken from a male donor with ankylosing spondylitis.

This clonotype was detected only a few times. The V gene is TRBV29-1, the J gene TRBJ2-5; unclear D gene. Trimming shortened V by 2 bases and J by 2 bases, and 9 bases separated the two germline ends. The germline V gene has CDR1 SQVTM and CDR2 ANQGSEA. There are 13 residues in the CDR3. This chain's CDR3 is CSVEIRRQETQYF. CDR3 bases: TGCAGCGTTGAAATTCGTCGGCAAGAGACCCAGTACTTC.

This sequence joins TRBV24-1 and TRBJ2-1, with TRBD2 matching over 8 bases. V gave up 9 bases and J gave up 2 bases; unmatched junction bases: 20. The CDR3 runs to 19 residues. In germline, CDR1 is KGHDR, CDR2 SFDVKD. In DNA form, the CDR3 reads TGTGCCACCCTCAGGGTCGGGCGGGAGGCAACCCACCCCTACAATGAGCAGTTCTTC. This codes for CATLRVGREATHPYNEQFF.